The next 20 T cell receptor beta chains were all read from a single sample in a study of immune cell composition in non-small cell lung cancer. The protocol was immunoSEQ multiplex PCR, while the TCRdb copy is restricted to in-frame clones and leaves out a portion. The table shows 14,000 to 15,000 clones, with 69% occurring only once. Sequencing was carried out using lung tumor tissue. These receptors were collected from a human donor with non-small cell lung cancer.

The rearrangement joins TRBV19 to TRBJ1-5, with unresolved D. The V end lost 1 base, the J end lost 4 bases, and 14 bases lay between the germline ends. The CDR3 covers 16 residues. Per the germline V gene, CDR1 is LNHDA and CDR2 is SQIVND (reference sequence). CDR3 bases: TGTGCCAGTAGTATAGGCGGGTCTTGGCCTAATCAGCCCCAGCATTTT. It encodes CASSIGGSWPNQPQHF. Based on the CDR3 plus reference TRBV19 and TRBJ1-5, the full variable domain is DGGITQSPKYLFRKEGQNVTLSCEQNLNHDAMYWYRQDPGQGLRLIYYSQIVNDFQKGDIAEGYSVSREKKESFPLTVTSAQKNPTAFYLCASSIGGSWPNQPQHFGDGTRLSIL.

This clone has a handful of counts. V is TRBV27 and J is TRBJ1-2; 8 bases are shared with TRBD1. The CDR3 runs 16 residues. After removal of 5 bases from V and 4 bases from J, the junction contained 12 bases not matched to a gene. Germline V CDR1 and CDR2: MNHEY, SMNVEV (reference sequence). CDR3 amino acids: CASSLGNGDRRYGYTF. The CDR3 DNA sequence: TGTGCCAGCAGTCTGGGGAACGGGGACAGGCGCTATGGCTACACCTTC.

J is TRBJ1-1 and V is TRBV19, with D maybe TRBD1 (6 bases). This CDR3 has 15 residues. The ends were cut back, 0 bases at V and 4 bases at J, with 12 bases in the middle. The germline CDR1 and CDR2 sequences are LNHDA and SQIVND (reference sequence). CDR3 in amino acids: CASSIDPDSSTEAFF. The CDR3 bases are TGTGCCAGTAGTATAGATCCGGACAGTTCCACTGAAGCTTTCTTT.

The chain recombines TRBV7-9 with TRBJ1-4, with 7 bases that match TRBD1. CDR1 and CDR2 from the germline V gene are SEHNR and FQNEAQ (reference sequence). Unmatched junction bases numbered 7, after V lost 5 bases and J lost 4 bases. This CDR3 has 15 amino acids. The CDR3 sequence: CASSRYRGGNEKLFF. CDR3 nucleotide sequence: TGTGCCAGCAGCCGATACAGGGGAGGTAATGAAAAACTGTTTTTT.

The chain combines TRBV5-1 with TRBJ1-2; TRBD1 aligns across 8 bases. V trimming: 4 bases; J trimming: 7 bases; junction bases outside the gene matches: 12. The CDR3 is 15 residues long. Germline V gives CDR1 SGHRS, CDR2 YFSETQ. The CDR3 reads CASSPDRARLGGYTF. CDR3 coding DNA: TGCGCCAGCAGCCCGGACAGGGCGAGGTTGGGTGGCTACACCTTC.

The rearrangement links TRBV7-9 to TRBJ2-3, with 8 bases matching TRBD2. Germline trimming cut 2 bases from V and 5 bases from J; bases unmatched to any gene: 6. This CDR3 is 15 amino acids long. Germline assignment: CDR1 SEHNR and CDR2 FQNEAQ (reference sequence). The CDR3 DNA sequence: TGTGCCAGCAGCTTACAGCGGGGGCGTGAAGATACGCAGTATTTT. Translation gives CASSLQRGREDTQYF.

CDR3 region: CASTPGLTQYF. In DNA, the CDR3 is TGTGCCAGCACCCCGGGATTGACGCAGTATTTT. The J gene is TRBJ2-3, the V gene TRBV6-6; D might be TRBD2 (5 bases). CDR3 size: 11 residues. V shed 7 bases and J shed 9 bases, with 11 bases lying between them. CDR1 MNHNY and CDR2 SVGAGI come from the germline V gene (reference sequence).

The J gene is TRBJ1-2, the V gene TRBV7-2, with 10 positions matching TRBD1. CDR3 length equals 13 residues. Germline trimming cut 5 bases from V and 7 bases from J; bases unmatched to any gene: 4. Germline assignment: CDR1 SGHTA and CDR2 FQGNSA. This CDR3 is CASSERQGAGYTF. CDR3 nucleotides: TGTGCCAGCAGCGAAAGACAGGGGGCTGGCTACACCTTC.

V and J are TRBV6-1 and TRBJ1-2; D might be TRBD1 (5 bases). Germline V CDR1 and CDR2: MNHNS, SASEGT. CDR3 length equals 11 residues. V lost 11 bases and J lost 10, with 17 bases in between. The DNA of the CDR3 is TGTGCCGCGGAGGGGCCGGATCCCTACACCTTC. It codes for CAAEGPDPYTF.

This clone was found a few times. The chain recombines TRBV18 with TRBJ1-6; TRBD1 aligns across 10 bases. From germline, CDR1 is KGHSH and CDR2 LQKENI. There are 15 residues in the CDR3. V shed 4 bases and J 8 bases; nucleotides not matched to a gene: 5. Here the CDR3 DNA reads TGTGCCAGCTCACTCGGGACAGGGGATGATTCACCCCTCCACTTT. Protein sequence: CASSLGTGDDSPLHF.

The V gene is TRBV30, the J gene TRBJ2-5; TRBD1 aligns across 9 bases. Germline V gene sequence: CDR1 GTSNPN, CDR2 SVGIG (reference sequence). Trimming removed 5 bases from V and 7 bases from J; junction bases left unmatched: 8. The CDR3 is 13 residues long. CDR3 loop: CAWGPGQGSTQYF. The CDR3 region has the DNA TGTGCCTGGGGACCGGGACAGGGTTCGACCCAGTACTTC.

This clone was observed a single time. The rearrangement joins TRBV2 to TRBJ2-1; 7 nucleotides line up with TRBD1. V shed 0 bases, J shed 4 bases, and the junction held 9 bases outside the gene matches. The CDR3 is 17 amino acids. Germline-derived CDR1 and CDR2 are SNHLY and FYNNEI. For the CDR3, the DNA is TGTGCCAGCAGTGAAGCGACAGGGTGGGTGCAATACAATGAGCAGTTCTTC. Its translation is CASSEATGWVQYNEQFF. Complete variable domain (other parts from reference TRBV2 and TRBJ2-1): EPEVTQTPSHQVTQMGQEVILRCVPISNHLYFYWYRQILGQKVEFLVSFYNNEISEKSEIFDDQFSVERPDGSNFTLKIRSTKLEDSAMYFCASSEATGWVQYNEQFFGPGTRLTVL.

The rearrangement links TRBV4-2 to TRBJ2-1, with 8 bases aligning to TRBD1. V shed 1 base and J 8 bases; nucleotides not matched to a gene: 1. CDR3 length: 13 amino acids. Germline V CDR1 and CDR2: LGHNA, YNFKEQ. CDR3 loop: CASSQAGGDEQFF. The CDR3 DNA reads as TGTGCCAGCAGCCAAGCAGGGGGCGATGAGCAGTTCTTC.

The CDR3 sequence: CASSPQGGGGYGYTF. The DNA of the CDR3 is TGTGCCAGCAGCCCACAGGGGGGAGGGGGCTATGGCTACACCTTC. This chain links TRBV7-9 with TRBJ1-2; 8 nucleotides align to TRBD1. CDR1 and CDR2 (germline): SEHNR, FQNEAQ (reference sequence). J was trimmed by 4 bases and V by 5 bases; bases with no gene match: 9. The CDR3 runs 15 residues.

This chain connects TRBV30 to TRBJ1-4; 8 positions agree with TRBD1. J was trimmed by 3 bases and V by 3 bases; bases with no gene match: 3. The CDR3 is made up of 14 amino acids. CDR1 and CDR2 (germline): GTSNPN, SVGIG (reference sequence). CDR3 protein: CAWSSGQANEKLFF. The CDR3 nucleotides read TGTGCCTGGAGCTCGGGACAGGCTAATGAAAAACTGTTTTTT.

CDR3 bases: TGTGCCAGCTCACCTACCCGGGACAGTTACTACGAGCAGTACTTC. It specifies CASSPTRDSYYEQYF. The J gene is TRBJ2-7, the V gene TRBV18; 7 nucleotides agree with TRBD1. Germline loops: CDR1 KGHSH, CDR2 LQKENI. Germline trimming cut 3 bases from V and 3 bases from J; bases unmatched to any gene: 8. The CDR3 extends over 15 amino acids.

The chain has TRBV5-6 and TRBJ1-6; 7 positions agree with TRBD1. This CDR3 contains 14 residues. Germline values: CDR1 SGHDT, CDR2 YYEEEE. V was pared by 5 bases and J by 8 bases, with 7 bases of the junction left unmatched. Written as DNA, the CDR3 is TGTGCCAGCAGGACAGGGCAAGTGCATTCACCCCTCCACTTT. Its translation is CASRTGQVHSPLHF.

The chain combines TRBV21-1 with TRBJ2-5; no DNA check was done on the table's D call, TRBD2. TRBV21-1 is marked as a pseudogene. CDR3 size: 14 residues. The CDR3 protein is CASSKPGVGETQYF. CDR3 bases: TGTGCCAGCAGCAAACCGGGGGTTGGGGAGACCCAGTACTTC.

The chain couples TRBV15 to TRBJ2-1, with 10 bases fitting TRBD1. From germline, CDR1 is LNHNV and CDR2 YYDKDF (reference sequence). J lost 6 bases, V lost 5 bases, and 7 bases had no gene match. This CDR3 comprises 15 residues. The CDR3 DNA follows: TGTGCCACCAGCCCGCCGAGACAGGGGGCCAATGAGCAGTTCTTC. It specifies CATSPPRQGANEQFF.

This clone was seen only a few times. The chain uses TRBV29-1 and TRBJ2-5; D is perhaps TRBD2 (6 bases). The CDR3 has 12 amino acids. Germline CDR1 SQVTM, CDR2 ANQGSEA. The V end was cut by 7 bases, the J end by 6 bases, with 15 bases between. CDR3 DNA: TGCAGCGCCCGAATCGGGGGTCAGACCCAGTACTTC. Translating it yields CSARIGGQTQYF.